The source of this T cell receptor beta chain is a study of shared clonotypes between healthy human individuals. Repertoires were generated with immunoSEQ multiplex PCR, while TCRdb's copy carries only in-frame clones and drops some. The table shows 2 million to 3 million clones, with 93% occurring only once. Per germline, CDR1 MDHEN and CDR2 SYDVKM. V shed 1 base and J shed 7 bases, with 8 bases lying between them. The CDR3 is 13 residues long. The sequencing sample was made of naive CD4+ T cells from PBMCs. Subset noted: CD45RA+ positively selected. The chain employs TRBV28 and TRBJ1-5; no firm D call. The receptor comes from a man younger than 35 in good health. Some clones in this sample may be carry-over from other donors' samples. In DNA form, the CDR3 reads TGTGCCAGCAGTTTATCGGCAGAACAGCCCCAGCATTTT. This gives the protein CASSLSAEQPQHF.